The present T cell receptor (beta chain) was sequenced within a study of T cell repertoires in cytomegalovirus infection (dated by TCRdb to about 2019). For the study in its entirety: Donor HLA type was relevant to the analysis, because carriage of CMV infection together with the matching HLA type was indicated by public TCR beta signatures.

The sequencer listed for this sample is Illumina HiSeq 1500. TCRdb's own reprocessing of the public reads used fastp at Q25 and MiXCR and kept productive beta chains. Duplicate CDR3 protein sequences are folded into a single record with the most common DNA and genes. The table for this sample lists approximately 200,000 distinct CDR3 sequences; 28% of them were counted only once. The ten largest clones capture approximately 30% of the sample. In its sample, this clonotype was seen a few times. The antigen it recognizes is unknown. No qualities accompany the bases; no much larger clone lies one base away. On the study overall, not on this receptor specifically: The ex vivo response was dominated by HLA-C-restricted CMV-specific TCR beta clonotypes, which also provided the single most frequent clonotype in two of eight donors. In both this cohort and an independent cohort of some 380 donors, the cumulative frequency of public TCR beta family members distinguished carriers of CMV infection plus the relevant HLA type.

The germline V end is reduced by 1 base and the J end by 8 bases; junction bases left unmatched: 8. From cysteine to phenylalanine, the CDR3 is 15 amino acids long. Only the CDR3 DNA stays, 45 bases, in frame from base 1. CDR1 and CDR2, looked up from the germline V gene, are SGHTA and FQGNSA. Sequencing was performed on PBMCs. This TCR derives from a human donor in good health (CMV status not recorded). Some clones in this sample may be carry-over from other donors' samples. The rearranged segments are TRBV7-2 and TRBJ1-2; the central 9 bases match TRBD1. The sequenced DNA: TGTGCCAGCAGCTTAGTCGGGACAGGGCGAGAGGGCTACACCTTC. The resulting protein is CASSLVGTGREGYTF.